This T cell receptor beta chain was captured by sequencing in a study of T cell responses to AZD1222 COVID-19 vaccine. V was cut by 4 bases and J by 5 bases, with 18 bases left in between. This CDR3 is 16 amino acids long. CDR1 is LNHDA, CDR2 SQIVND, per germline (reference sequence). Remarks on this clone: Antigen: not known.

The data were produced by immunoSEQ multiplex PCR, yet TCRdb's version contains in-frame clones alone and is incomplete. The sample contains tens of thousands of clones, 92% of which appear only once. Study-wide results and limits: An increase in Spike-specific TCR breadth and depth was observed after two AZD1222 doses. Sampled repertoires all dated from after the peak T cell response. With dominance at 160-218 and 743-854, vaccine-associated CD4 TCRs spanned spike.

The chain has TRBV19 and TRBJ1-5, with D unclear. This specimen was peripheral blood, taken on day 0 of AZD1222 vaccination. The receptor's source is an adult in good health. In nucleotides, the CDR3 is TGTGCCAGTAGTAAACCGTCCCGAAATCCGGATCAGCCCCAGCATTTT. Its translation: CASSKPSRNPDQPQHF.